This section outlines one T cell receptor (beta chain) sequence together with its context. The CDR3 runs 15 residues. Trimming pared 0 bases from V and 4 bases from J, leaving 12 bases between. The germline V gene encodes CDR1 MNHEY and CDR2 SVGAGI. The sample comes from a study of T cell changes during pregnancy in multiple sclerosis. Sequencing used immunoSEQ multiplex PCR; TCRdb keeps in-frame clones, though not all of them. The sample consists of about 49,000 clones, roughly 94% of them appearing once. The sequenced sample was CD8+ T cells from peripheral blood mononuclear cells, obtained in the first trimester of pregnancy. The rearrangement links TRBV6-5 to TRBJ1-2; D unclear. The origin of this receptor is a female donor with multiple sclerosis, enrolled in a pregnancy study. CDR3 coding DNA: TGTGCCAGCAGTTACTCGAGAGAGTTTGTCTATGGCTACACCTTC. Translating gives CASSYSREFVYGYTF.